The text below deals with one T cell receptor (beta chain). What it binds is unknown. Germline CDR1 MNHEY, CDR2 SVGAGI. The CDR3 totals 16 residues. V was clipped by 0 bases and J by 5 bases, with 14 bases between them. This sample stems from a study of graft-versus-host responses after intestinal transplantation. Study as a whole: Anti-thymocyte globulin induction preceded roughly 3 years of tacrolimus and steroid maintenance in all recipients.

The assay was immunoSEQ multiplex PCR, and TCRdb's table has in-frame clones only and misses some. Among 80,000 to 95,000 clones listed, approximately 94% were seen once. Material: unstimulated CD8+ T cells sorted from spleen or lymph node cells, obtained before intestinal transplant. The V and J genes are TRBV6-5 and TRBJ2-1, with D possibly matching TRBD1 (6 bases). The source of this sequence is a human donor who received an intestinal transplant. The CDR3 DNA sequence: TGTGCCAGCAGTTACTCTTATGACAGGTGGGACAATGAGCAGTTCTTC. Translated: CASSYSYDRWDNEQFF.